The TCR beta chain under discussion was sequenced for a study of regulatory T cells in long-lasting Graves disease. Comments on this clonotype: Its antigen is still unknown.

The study's findings and limits: Persistent disease showed a preference for TRBV28, TRBJ1-2 and TRBJ2-5.

Germline V CDR1 and CDR2: DFQATT, SNEGSKA (reference sequence). The CDR3 length is 14 residues. Unmatched junction bases numbered 9, after V lost 1 base and J lost 8 bases. Building of the TCR beta libraries involved iRepertoire HTBI primers and Arm-PCR of CDR3 regions. In the original processing: Analysis of the samples identified under 80 TRBV and around 13 TRBJ segments. TCRdb reanalysed the multiplex PCR reads using MiXCR and keeps one entry per CDR3 protein. For this entry, the V and J calls and clone size follow TCRdb and not the study's own pipeline. The sample has more than 350,000 distinct CDR3 sequences, roughly 21% seen once. Noted time point: persistent/refractory GD, antithyroid drugs over 5 years with positive TRAb. Generation of the TCR library employed RNA extracted from PBMCs.

The V gene is TRBV20-1, the J gene TRBJ1-1, with 8 positions matching TRBD1. Sequencing was performed on peripheral blood mononuclear cells (PBMCs), taken when the disease was refractory, from a patient treated with antithyroid drugs. This TCR was sampled from a female donor with Graves disease. The CDR3 spells CSARGQGASREAFF. The CDR3 region has the DNA TGCAGTGCTAGAGGGCAGGGGGCGTCTAGGGAAGCTTTCTTT.